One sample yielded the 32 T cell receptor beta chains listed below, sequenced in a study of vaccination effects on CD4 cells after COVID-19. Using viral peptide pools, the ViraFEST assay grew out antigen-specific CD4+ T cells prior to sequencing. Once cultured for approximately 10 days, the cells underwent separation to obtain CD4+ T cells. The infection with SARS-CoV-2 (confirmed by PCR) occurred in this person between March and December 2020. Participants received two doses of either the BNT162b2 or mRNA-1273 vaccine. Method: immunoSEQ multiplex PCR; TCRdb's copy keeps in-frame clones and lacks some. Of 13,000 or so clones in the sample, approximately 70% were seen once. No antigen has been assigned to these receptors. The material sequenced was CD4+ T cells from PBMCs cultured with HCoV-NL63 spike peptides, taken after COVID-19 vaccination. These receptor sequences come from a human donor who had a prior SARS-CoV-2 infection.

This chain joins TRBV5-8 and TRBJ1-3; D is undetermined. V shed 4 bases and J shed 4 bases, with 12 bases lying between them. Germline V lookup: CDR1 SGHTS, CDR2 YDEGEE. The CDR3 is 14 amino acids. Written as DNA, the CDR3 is TGTGCCAGCAGCCCAACGTGGCAGGGAAACACCATATATTTT. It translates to CASSPTWQGNTIYF.

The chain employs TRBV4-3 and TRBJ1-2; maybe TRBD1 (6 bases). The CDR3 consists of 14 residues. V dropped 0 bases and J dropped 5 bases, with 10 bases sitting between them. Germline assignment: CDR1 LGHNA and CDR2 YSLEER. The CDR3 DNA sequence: TGCGCCAGCAGCCAAGATTCAGGGGCTTATGGCTACACCTTC. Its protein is CASSQDSGAYGYTF.

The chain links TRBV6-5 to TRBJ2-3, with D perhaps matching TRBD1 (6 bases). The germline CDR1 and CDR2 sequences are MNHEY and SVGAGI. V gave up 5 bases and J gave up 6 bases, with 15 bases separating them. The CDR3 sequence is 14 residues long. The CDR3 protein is CASSTTGYGDTQYF. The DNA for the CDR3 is TGTGCCAGCAGTACGACAGGTTACGGGGATACGCAGTATTTT.

CDR3 in DNA: TGCGCCAGCAGCGGGGACAATACAGATACGCAGTATTTT. Amino acids: CASSGDNTDTQYF. The chain uses TRBV5-1 and TRBJ2-3; weak D call: TRBD1 (6 bases). CDR1 is SGHRS, CDR2 YFSETQ, per germline. Trimming left V 4 bases short and J 3 bases short, with 9 bases between. The CDR3 consists of 13 residues.

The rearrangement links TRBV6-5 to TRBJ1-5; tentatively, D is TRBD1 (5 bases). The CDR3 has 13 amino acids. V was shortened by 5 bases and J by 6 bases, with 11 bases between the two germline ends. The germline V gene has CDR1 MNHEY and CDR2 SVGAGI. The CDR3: CASSLRVVQPQHF. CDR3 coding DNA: TGTGCCAGCAGTCTCAGGGTCGTTCAGCCCCAGCATTTT.

CDR3 sequence reads: CASRRQGAYEQYF. CDR3 DNA sequence: TGTGCCAGTAGGAGACAGGGGGCCTACGAGCAGTACTTC. The gene calls are TRBV19 and TRBJ2-7, with 9 bases matching TRBD1. J lost 2 bases, V lost 6 bases, and 2 bases had no gene match. The CDR3 spans 13 residues. From germline, CDR1 is LNHDA and CDR2 SQIVND (reference sequence).

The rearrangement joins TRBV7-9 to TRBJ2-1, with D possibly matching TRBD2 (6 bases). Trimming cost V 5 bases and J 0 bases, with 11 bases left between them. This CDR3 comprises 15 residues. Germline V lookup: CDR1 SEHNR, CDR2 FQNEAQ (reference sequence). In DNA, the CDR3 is TGTGCCAGCAGCGGCCACGGGGGCTCCTACAATGAGCAGTTCTTC. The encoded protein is CASSGHGGSYNEQFF. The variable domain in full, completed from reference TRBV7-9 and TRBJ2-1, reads DTGVSQNPRHKITKRGQNVTFRCDPISEHNRLYWYRQTLGQGPEFLTYFQNEAQLEKSRLLSDRFSAERPKGSFSTLEIQRTEQGDSAMYLCASSGHGGSYNEQFFGPGTRLTVL.

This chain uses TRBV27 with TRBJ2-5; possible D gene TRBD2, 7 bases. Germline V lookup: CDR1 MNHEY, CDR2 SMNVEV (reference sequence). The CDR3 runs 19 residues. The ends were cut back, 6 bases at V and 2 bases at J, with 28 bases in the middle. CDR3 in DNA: TGTGCCAGCAGCCGCAGGGGTTCTTGGGAGGGAGGGCCACAAGAGACCCAGTACTTC. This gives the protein CASSRRGSWEGGPQETQYF.

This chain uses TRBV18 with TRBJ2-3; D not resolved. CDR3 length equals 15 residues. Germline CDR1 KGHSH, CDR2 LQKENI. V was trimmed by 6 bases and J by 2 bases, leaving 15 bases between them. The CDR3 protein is CASSRTGGYTDTQYF. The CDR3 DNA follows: TGTGCCAGCTCTAGGACGGGCGGCTACACAGATACGCAGTATTTT.

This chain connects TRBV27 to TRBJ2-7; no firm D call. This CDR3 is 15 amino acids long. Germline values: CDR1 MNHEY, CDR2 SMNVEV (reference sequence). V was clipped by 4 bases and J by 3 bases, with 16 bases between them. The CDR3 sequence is CASSSAVDPYYEQYF. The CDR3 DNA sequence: TGTGCCAGCAGTTCGGCCGTCGACCCCTACTACGAGCAGTACTTC.

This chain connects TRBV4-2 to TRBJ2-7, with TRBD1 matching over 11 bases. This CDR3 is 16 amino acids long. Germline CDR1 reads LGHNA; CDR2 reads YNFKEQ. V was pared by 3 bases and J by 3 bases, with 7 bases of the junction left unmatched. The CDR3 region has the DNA TGTGCCAGCAGCCATACCACCGGGACAGGGGGCTACGAGCAGTACTTC. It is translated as CASSHTTGTGGYEQYF.

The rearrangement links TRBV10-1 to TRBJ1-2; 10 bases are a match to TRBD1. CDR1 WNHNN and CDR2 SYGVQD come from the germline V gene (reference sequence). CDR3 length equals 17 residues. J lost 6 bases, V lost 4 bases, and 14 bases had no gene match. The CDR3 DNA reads TGCGCCAGCAGTGGGGGGTATTGGGACAGGGGAGGAGATGGCTACACCTTC. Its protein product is CASSGGYWDRGGDGYTF.

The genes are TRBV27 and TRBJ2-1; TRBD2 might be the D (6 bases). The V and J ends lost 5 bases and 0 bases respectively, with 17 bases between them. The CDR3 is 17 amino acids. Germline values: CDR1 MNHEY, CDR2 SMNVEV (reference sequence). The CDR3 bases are TGTGCCAGCAGTCCTGGGTTAGCGGAGAGCTCCTACAATGAGCAGTTCTTC. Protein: CASSPGLAESSYNEQFF.

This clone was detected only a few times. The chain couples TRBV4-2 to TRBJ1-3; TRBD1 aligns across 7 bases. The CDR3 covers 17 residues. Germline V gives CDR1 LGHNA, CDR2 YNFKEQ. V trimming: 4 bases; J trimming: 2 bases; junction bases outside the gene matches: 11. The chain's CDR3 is CASSLSGGQLTGNTIYF. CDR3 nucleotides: TGTGCCAGCAGCCTGTCAGGGGGACAGCTTACTGGAAACACCATATATTTT.

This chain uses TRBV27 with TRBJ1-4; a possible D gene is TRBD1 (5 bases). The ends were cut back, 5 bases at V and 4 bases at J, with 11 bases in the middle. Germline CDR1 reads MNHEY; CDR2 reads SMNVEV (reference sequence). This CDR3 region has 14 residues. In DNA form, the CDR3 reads TGTGCCAGCAGTCCGGGACGGTTTAATGAAAAACTGTTTTTT. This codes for CASSPGRFNEKLFF.

CDR3 coding DNA: TGTGCCAGCAGCGTAAACCCCGGCGACGAGCAGTACTTC. Encoded protein: CASSVNPGDEQYF. This chain uses TRBV9 with TRBJ2-7; D is undetermined. CDR3 length equals 13 residues. Trimming removed 1 base at V and 5 bases at J, with 10 bases between. Germline values: CDR1 SGDLS, CDR2 YYNGEE.

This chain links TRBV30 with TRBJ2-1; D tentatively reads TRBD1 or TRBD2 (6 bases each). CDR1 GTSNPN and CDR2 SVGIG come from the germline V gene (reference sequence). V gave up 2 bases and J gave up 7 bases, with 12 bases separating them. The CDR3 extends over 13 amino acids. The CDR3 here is CAWSRGGGNEQFF. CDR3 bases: TGTGCCTGGAGTCGTGGAGGGGGGAATGAGCAGTTCTTC.

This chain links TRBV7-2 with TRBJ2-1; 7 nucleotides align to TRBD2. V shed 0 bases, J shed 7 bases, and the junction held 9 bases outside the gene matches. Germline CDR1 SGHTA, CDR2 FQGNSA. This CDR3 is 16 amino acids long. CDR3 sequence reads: CASSLAGGVGGNEQFF. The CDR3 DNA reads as TGTGCCAGCAGCTTAGCGGGAGGAGTGGGGGGGAATGAGCAGTTCTTC.

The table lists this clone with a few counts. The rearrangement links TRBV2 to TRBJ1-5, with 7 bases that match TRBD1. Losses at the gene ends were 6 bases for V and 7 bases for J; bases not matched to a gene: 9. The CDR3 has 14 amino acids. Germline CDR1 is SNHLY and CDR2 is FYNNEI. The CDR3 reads CASRSGQFWQPQHF. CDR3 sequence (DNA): TGTGCCAGCAGGTCGGGACAGTTCTGGCAGCCCCAGCATTTT.

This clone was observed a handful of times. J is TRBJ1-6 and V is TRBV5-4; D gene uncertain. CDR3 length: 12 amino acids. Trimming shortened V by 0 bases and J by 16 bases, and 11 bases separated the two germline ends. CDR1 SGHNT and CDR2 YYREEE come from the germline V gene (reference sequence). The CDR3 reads CASSLDRGDLHF. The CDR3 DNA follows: TGTGCCAGCAGCTTGGACCGGGGAGATCTCCACTTT.

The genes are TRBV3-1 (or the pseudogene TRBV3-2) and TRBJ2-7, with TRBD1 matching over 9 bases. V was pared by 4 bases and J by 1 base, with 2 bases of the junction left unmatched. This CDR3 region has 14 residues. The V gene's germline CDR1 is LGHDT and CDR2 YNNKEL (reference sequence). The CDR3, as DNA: TGTGCCAGCAGCCCCGGGACAGGGTCCTACGAGCAGTACTTC. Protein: CASSPGTGSYEQYF.

CDR3 protein: CASRQNNEKLFF. CDR3 coding DNA: TGTGCCAGCAGACAGAATAATGAAAAACTGTTTTTT. V and J are TRBV6-5 and TRBJ1-4; no firm D call. The CDR3 is 12 amino acids. Trimming removed 6 bases at V and 4 bases at J, with 6 bases between. Looked up from germline, CDR1 is MNHEY and CDR2 is SVGAGI.

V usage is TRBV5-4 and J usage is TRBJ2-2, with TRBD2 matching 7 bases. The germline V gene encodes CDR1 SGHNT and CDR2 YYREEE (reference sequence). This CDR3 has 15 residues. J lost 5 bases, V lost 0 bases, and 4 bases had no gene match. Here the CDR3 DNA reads TGTGCCAGCAGCTTGGATGGTAGCGGGACCGGGGAGCTGTTTTTT. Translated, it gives CASSLDGSGTGELFF. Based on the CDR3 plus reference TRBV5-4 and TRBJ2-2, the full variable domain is ETGVTQSPTHLIKTRGQQVTLRCSSQSGHNTVSWYQQALGQGPQFIFQYYREEENGRGNFPPRFSGLQFPNYSSELNVNALELDDSALYLCASSLDGSGTGELFFGEGSRLTVL.

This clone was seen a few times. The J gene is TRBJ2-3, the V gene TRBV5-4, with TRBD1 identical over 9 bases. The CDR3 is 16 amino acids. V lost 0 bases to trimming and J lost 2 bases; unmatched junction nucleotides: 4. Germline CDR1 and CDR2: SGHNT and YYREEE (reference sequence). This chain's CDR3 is CASSLGQGVLTDTQYF. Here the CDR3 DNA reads TGTGCCAGCAGCTTGGGACAGGGGGTACTCACAGATACGCAGTATTTT.

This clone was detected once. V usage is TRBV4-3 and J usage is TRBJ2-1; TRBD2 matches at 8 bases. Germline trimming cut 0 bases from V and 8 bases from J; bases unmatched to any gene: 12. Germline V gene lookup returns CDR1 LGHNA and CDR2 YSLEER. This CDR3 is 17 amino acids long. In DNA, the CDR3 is TGCGCCAGCAGCCAAGAGGCAAGGACTAGCTTACAATATGAGCAGTTCTTC. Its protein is CASSQEARTSLQYEQFF.

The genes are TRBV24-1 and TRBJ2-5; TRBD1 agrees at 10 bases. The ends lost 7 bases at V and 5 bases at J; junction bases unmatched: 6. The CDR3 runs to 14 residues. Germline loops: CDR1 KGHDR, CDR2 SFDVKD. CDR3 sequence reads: CATSQTGGYETQYF. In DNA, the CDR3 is TGTGCCACCAGCCAGACAGGGGGCTATGAGACCCAGTACTTC.

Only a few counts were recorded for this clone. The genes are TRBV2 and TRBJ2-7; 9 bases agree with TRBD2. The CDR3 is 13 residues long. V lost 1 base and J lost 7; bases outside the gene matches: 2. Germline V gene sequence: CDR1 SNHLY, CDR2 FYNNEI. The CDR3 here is CASSEGLAAEQYF. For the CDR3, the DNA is TGTGCCAGCAGTGAAGGACTAGCGGCAGAGCAGTACTTC. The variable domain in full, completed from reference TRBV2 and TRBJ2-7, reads EPEVTQTPSHQVTQMGQEVILRCVPISNHLYFYWYRQILGQKVEFLVSFYNNEISEKSEIFDDQFSVERPDGSNFTLKIRSTKLEDSAMYFCASSEGLAAEQYFGPGTRLTVT.

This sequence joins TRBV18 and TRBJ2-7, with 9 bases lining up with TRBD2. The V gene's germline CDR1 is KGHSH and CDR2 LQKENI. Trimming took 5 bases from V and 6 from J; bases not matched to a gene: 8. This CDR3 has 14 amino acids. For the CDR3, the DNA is TGTGCCAGCTCAGAGGCGGGGGGGCCGAGCGAGCAGTACTTC. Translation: CASSEAGGPSEQYF. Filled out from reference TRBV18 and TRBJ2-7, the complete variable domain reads NAGVMQNPRHLVRRRGQEARLRCSPMKGHSHVYWYRQLPEEGLKFMVYLQKENIIDESGMPKERFSAEFPKEGPSILRIQQVVRGDSAAYFCASSEAGGPSEQYFGPGTRLTVT.

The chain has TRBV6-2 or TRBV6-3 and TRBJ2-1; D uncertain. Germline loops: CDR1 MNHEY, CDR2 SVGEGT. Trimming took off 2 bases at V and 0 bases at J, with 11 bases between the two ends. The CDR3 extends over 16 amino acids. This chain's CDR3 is CASSYPGVSSYNEQFF. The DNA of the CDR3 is TGTGCCAGCAGTTACCCGGGCGTTAGCTCCTACAATGAGCAGTTCTTC.

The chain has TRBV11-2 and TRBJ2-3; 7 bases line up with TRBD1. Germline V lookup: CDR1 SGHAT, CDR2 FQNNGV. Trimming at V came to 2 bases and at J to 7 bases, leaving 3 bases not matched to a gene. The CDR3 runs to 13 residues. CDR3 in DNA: TGTGCCAGCAGCTTAACAGGGGCAAATACGCAGTATTTT. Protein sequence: CASSLTGANTQYF.

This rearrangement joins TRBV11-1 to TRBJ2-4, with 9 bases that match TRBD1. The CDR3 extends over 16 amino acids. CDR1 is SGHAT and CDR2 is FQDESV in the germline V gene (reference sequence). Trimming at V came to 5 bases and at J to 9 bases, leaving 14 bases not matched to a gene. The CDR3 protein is CASSPRGEQGAGIQYF. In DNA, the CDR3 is TGTGCCAGCAGCCCCCGGGGGGAACAGGGGGCTGGCATTCAGTACTTC.

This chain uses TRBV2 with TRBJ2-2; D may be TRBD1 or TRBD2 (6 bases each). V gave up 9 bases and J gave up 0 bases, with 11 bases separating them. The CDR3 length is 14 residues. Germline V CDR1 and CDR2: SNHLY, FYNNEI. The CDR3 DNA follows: TGTGCCAGTGAGAGGGGGGCGAACACCGGGGAGCTGTTTTTT. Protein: CASERGANTGELFF. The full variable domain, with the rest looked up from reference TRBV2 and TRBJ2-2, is EPEVTQTPSHQVTQMGQEVILRCVPISNHLYFYWYRQILGQKVEFLVSFYNNEISEKSEIFDDQFSVERPDGSNFTLKIRSTKLEDSAMYFCASERGANTGELFFGEGSRLTVL.